The present T cell receptor beta chain was sequenced within a study of cytomegalovirus exposure and HLA in healthy donors (dated 2017 in TCRdb). With respect to the entire study: An earlier analysis of some 600 of the donors reported 276 Gb of sequence data and roughly 120 million unique TCR beta sequences obtained from around 180 million T cells. A later analysis re-examined previously published TCR beta repertoires from more than 600 donors and added high-resolution HLA genotyping to investigate patterns of TCR occurrence. Every repertoire in the discovery cohort had been generated on one and the same sequencing platform. An earlier analysis of roughly 600 of the donors used high-throughput TCR beta sequencing to judge whether each TCR beta V gene segment behaved as functional or pseudogenic. A later genetic analysis used genome-wide SNP genotypes for about 65% of the roughly 700 donors, treating that subset as a discovery cohort. Typing coverage differed by locus: A, B, C, DRB1 and DQB1 were typed in roughly 620-630 donors, DQA1 in roughly 510, DPA1 in some 610, and DPB1 in approximately 450. Rather than drawing on any new phenotypic data, the later analysis identified candidate immune exposures from TCR beta sequences and the way those sequences occurred across donors. Alongside the repertoire data, information on donor age, sex, ethnicity and CMV serostatus was compiled. Among several hundred genotyped donors of the cohort, an average of roughly 230,000 unique TCR beta nucleotide sequences was sequenced per donor, of which about 19% were non-productive. An early release covering just under 650 HLA-typed donors comprised about 320 gigabases of sequencing data and 85 million or so unique TCR sequences. High-throughput TCR immunosequencing, statistical association of individual TCRs with disease status, and machine learning were combined to predict cytomegalovirus infection status. HLA typing covered class I and class II loci at four-digit resolution. A handful of DR-DQ haplotypes were treated as single units for association and clustering because of strong linkage in the cohort. In addition to the first cohort of around 670 subjects, a separate validation cohort of about 120 different subjects was used. The study aimed to test whether cataloging public T cell receptors could reveal signatures of past pathogen exposure. The genetic ancestry cluster associated with self-reported Caucasian donors included 80% to 90% of the roughly 360 genotyped donors. The study profiled the T cell repertoires of more than 500 subjects by immunosequencing and related them to cytomegalovirus serostatus.

Comments on this clone: Its antigen remains undetermined. Base qualities were left out, and no much larger clone turns up one base away.

What the research found in general, with its limitations: The study listed 164 TCR beta chains as associated with cytomegalovirus. The sequencing pipeline was judged likely to have produced a cluster of highly shared sequence variants as a technical artifact. Over 15 rarely observed V segments, including chromosome 9 orphons, were excluded from the earlier analysis of 550 to 700 of the donors because counts were too low. While some public TCRs were present in many individuals, most TCR sequences turned up only very rarely across donors. Broadly in line with IMGT annotations, most TCR beta V segments showed up in productive rearrangements about 90% or about 30% of the time in an earlier analysis of several hundred of the donors. HLA typing was unavailable for some donors at each locus, so association tests used only the typed subset. The 87-base-pair reads could not distinguish some IMGT-functional V segments, including TRBV6-2 and TRBV6-3, so those segments were excluded. Compared with equally common non-associated chains, HLA-associated TCR beta chains in a later analysis were more clonally expanded and had lower generation probabilities. A later analysis reported that several top co-occurrence clusters appeared linked to parvovirus B19, influenza, CMV and Epstein-Barr virus. In this cohort, only TCR beta chains were sequenced, and detectable features were limited by the absence of alpha or paired-chain data. Presence/absence analyses assumed roughly uniform sequencing depth across donors, an assumption that may not hold. When HLA alleles, especially DR and DQ, strongly co-occurred, TCR associations were difficult to assign to individual alleles. According to a later genetic analysis, donors in an Asian-associated ancestry cluster had fewer N-insertions in productive TCRs than the approximately 630-donor mean. In both the original and validation cohorts, the classifier was reported to diagnose cytomegalovirus status with high specificity and sensitivity. According to the authors, the approach could potentially be generalized to other disease states and immunological phenotypes. In a later genetic analysis, a missense DCLRE1C variant was associated with V-gene and J-gene trimming of TCR beta chains, and the association was replicated in an independent cohort. A few of the identified cytomegalovirus-associated TCR beta chains were confirmed in vitro to be specific for cytomegalovirus antigens. A later analysis associated roughly 17,000 TCR beta sequences with specific HLA alleles at a false discovery rate of 0.05. In a later analysis, the rate of TCR association differed among HLA loci, with DRB1 alleles having the most associated TCRs and HLA-C alleles having the fewest. CMV serostatus was the only immune exposure information available for the cohort. Correlated functional status among segregating V segments might be attributable to linkage disequilibrium, but an unknown experimental factor could not be ruled out. In a later analysis, most CMV-associated TCR beta chains were found to appear HLA-restricted, with HLA associations seemingly driven largely by CMV exposure. A further reported finding was that TCR beta sequences accurately predicted the HLA-A and HLA-B alleles for most subjects in the first cohort.

The cohort was made up of 650 to 700 healthy bone marrow donors. At the time of sampling, every cohort member was nominally healthy, though immune exposures that went unrecorded were likely present. The donor tested CMV seronegative, placing the donor among the 350 or so seronegative members of the cohort. A peripheral blood sample was provided by each donor, and peripheral blood mononuclear cells were used for TCR beta sequencing. The Qiagen DNeasy Blood Extraction Kit was used to extract genomic DNA from the blood cell samples. Reading the germline V gene gives CDR1 SGHRS and CDR2 YFSETQ. The germline V and J ends show losses of 0 bases and 5 bases respectively, and no gene match explains 2 bases of the junction. Its CDR3 holds 15 amino acids, cysteine through phenylalanine. CDR3 DNA only is kept here, 45 bases in frame from base 1. The library was obtained by the immunoSEQ multiplex PCR assay. For the multiplex PCR, a mixture combining 60 forward primers for TCR Vbeta segments and 13 reverse primers for TCR Jbeta segments was used. The CDR3 region of rearranged TCR beta genes was amplified from genomic DNA by a multiplex PCR assay. Amplified TCR beta libraries were sequenced as 87-base-pair reads on the Illumina HiSeq System. In the original analysis: A later analysis tallied around 80 million unique TCR beta chains across the 600 to 700 repertoires, and approximately 12 million of those chains were shared by two or more donors. A nearest-neighbor algorithm error-corrected the raw reads and collapsed the reads into unique sequences, merging closely related sequences to remove PCR and sequencing errors. V, D and J gene segments were assigned by aligning CDR3 sequences to IMGT reference sequences. For a sequence to be retained, a match of at least six nucleotides to both a V gene segment and a J gene segment was required. Rearrangements were classified as productive when the CDR3 lacked stop codons and remained in frame with V and J, and all other rearrangements were classified as non-productive. CDR3 was defined by IMGT convention, running from the second conserved V-encoded cysteine to the conserved J-encoded phenylalanine. In an earlier analysis of roughly 610 of the donors, sequences lacking an unambiguous match to a single V gene segment were excluded. An earlier analysis of fewer than 750 of the donors called V segments functional above 56.7% productive rearrangements and segregating when the between-donor standard deviation exceeded 5%. A statistical classification framework was developed to diagnose cytomegalovirus status using the catalog of TCR beta chain sequences. In a later analysis, TCR nucleotide sequences were compared against IMGT/GENE-DB human TR gene sequences so that V and J genes could be assigned. Using the TCRdist pipeline, a later analysis assigned CDR3 sequences along with most-parsimonious VDJ recombination scenarios. In a later analysis, each TCR beta chain was defined by its CDR3 amino acid sequence together with its V-gene family, and reads lacking a unique V-gene family were excluded. To address suspected cross-contamination and a sequencing artifact, a later analysis removed roughly 640 highly shared, low-generation-probability nucleotide sequences. In a later analysis, a clonal expansion index for each public chain was calculated from normalized within-repertoire ranks of inferred template counts. Generation probabilities in a later analysis came from a VDJ recombination model fitted to out-of-frame rearrangements, and those results were checked against IGoR. Hypergeometric tests were used in a later analysis to score TCR-TCR, TCR-HLA and TCR-CMV co-occurrence, with a repertoire-size bias correction applied to the TCR pairs. False discovery rates were estimated in a later analysis by permuting HLA or CMV assignments 20 times. In a later analysis, co-occurring TCRs were grouped using DBSCAN, and TCRdist sequence similarity was added for clustering within HLA-allele-positive subsets. Repertoires with fewer than 30,000 or more than 120,000 public chains, plus five repertoires with anomalous nucleotide sharing, were excluded from co-occurrence clustering. Not all clones reach the TCRdb copy of this immuneACCESS table, which keeps in-frame sequences only. Checked studies attribute under half of the gap to unresolved V genes and leave the rest unexplained. That table gives V, J and clone size, and the DNA gave D and trimming. This sample gives about 90,000 clones in total; about 66% of them show up just once. About 2.1% of the sample comes from the top ten.

The sample comprised PBMCs. The chain is encoded by TRBV5-1 joined to TRBJ1-6, with 7 bases in between that match TRBD1. This clonotype was obtained from a man aged 25 to 40 in good health and CMV-seronegative. The CDR3 region has the sequence CASSLEGTDNSPLHF. The nucleotide sequence reads as follows: TGCGCCAGCAGCTTGGAGGGGACAGATAATTCACCCCTCCACTTT.